A single T cell receptor (beta chain) is shown here with its context. Categorization into cohorts depended on clinical history that participants reported. Cohort 3 donors were reported recovered after two negative PCRs, clearance, or symptom resolution. Only in-frame clones appear in the TCRdb table, and some are missing; sequencing was by immunoSEQ multiplex PCR. In the table there are about 330,000 clones, 80% to 90% of which are singletons. Germline loops: CDR1 GTSNPN, CDR2 SVGIG (reference sequence). V lost 2 bases to trimming and J lost 8 bases, with 12 bases between them. This CDR3 has 12 residues. This entry belongs to a study of blood T cell repertoires in COVID-19. About the research overall: Sources were T cells, B-cell-depleted T cells, or PBMCs; the material itself was cDNA or gDNA.

This TCR was sampled from a woman between 18 and 30 years old who had recovered from COVID-19. The rearrangement uses TRBV30 and TRBJ1-2; weak D call: TRBD1 (5 bases). Sequencing input: PBMCs or T cells enriched from blood (not recorded which). This CDR3 reads CAWSMGGEGYTF. As DNA, the CDR3 is TGTGCCTGGAGTATGGGGGGAGAAGGCTACACCTTC.